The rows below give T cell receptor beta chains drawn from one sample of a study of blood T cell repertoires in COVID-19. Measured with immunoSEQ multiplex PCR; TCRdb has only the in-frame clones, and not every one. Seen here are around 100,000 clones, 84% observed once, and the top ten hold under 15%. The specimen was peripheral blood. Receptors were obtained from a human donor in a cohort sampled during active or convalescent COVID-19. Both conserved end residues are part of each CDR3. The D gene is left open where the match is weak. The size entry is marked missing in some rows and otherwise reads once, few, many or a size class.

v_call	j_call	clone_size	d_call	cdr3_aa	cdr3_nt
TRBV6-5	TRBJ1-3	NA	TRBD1	CASRPQGARGNTIYF	TGTGCCAGCAGGCCACAGGGGGCGCGGGGAAACACCATATATTTT
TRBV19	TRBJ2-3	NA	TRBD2	CASSALAGGLDTQYF	TGTGCCAGTAGTGCTCTAGCGGGGGGACTCGATACGCAGTATTTT
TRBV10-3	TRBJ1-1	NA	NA	CAISESGSTEAFF	TGTGCCATCAGTGAGTCGGGGAGCACTGAAGCTTTCTTT
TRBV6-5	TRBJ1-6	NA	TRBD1	CASTGDRLNSPLHF	TGTGCCAGCACCGGGGACAGGTTGAATTCACCCCTCCACTTT
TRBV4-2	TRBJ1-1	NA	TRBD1	CASSQVGQGRNTEAFF	TGTGCCAGCAGCCAAGTGGGACAGGGCCGGAACACTGAAGCTTTCTTT
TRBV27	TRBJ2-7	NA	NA	CASSPGRGHYDEQYF	TGTGCCAGCAGTCCAGGTCGCGGACACTACGACGAGCAGTACTTC
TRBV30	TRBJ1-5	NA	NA	CAWSVRQGTQPQHF	TGTGCCTGGAGTGTAAGGCAGGGGACGCAGCCCCAGCATTTT
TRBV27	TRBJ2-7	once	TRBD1	CASKTGTGRVNYEQYF	TGTGCCAGCAAGACCGGGACAGGGAGGGTGAATTACGAGCAGTACTTC
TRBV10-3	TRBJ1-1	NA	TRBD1	CAISESGTGGTEAFF	TGTGCCATCAGTGAGTCGGGGACAGGGGGCACTGAAGCTTTCTTT
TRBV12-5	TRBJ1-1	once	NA	CASGLGQTYTEAFF	TGTGCTAGTGGTTTGGGACAGACGTACACTGAAGCTTTCTTT
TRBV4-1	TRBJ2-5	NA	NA	CASSQLGGAETQYF	TGCGCCAGCAGCCAATTAGGTGGAGCGGAGACCCAGTACTTC
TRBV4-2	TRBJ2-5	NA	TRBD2	CASSPRTSGGAGETQYF	TGTGCCAGCAGCCCTCGGACTAGCGGGGGGGCGGGAGAGACCCAGTACTTC
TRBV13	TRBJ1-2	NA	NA	CASSIANYGYTF	TGTGCCAGCAGCATCGCTAACTATGGCTACACCTTC
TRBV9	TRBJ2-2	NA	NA	CASSDFGGTGELFF	TGTGCCAGCAGCGACTTCGGGGGCACCGGGGAGCTGTTTTTT
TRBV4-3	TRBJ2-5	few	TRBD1	CASSQAGTGGETQYF	TGCGCCAGCAGCCAGGCCGGGACAGGGGGGGAGACCCAGTACTTC
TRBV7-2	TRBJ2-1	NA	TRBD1	CASSADRGTYNEQFF	TGTGCCAGCAGCGCGGACAGGGGGACTTACAATGAGCAGTTCTTC